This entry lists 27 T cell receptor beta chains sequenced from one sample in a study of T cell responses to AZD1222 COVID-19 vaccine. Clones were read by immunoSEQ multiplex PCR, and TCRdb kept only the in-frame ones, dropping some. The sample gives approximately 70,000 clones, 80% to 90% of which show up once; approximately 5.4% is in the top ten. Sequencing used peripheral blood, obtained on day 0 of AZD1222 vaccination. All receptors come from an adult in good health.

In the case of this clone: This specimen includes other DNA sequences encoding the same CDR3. The CDR3 nucleotides are TGCAGTGCTAGAGGTACAGATACGCAGTATTTT. Its protein product is CSARGTDTQYF. The J gene is TRBJ2-3, the V gene TRBV20-1, with no clear D. The CDR3 is made up of 11 amino acids. Germline CDR1 DFQATT, CDR2 SNEGSKA (reference sequence). V dropped 1 base and J dropped 3 bases, with 2 bases sitting between them.

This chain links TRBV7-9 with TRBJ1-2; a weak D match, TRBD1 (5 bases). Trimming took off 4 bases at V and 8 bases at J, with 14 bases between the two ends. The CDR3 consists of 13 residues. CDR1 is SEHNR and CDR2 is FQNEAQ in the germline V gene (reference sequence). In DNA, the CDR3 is TGTGCCAGCAGCTCGGACCTGGGGGACGGCTACACCTTC. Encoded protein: CASSSDLGDGYTF.

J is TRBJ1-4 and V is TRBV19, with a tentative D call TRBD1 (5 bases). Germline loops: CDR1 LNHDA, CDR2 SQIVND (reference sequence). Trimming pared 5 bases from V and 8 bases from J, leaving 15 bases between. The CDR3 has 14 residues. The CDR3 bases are TGTGCCAGTAGTCCCGGAAGGGGCTACGAAAAACTGTTTTTT. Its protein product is CASSPGRGYEKLFF.

The chain's CDR3 is CASRTGIPDTQYF. As DNA, the CDR3 is TGTGCCAGCAGAACAGGGATCCCAGATACGCAGTATTTT. The chain carries TRBV12-3 or TRBV12-4 and TRBJ2-3; a possible D gene is TRBD1 (6 bases). Trimming shortened V by 6 bases and J by 4 bases, and 11 bases separated the two germline ends. CDR3 length: 13 amino acids.

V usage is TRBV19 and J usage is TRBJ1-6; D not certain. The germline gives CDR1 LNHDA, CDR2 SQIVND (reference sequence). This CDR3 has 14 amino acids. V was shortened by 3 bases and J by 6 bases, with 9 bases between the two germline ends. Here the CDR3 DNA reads TGTGCCAGTAGTATTAGAACACCTAATTCACCCCTCCACTTT. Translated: CASSIRTPNSPLHF. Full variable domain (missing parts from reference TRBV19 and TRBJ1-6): DGGITQSPKYLFRKEGQNVTLSCEQNLNHDAMYWYRQDPGQGLRLIYYSQIVNDFQKGDIAEGYSVSREKKESFPLTVTSAQKNPTAFYLCASSIRTPNSPLHFGNGTRLTVT.

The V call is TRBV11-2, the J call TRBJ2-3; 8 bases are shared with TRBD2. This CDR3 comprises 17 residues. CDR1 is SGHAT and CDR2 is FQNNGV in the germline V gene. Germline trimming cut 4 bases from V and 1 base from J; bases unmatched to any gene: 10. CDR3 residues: CASSSVRRGVGTDTQYF. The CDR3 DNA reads TGTGCCAGCAGCTCCGTCCGGCGGGGGGTAGGCACAGATACGCAGTATTTT.

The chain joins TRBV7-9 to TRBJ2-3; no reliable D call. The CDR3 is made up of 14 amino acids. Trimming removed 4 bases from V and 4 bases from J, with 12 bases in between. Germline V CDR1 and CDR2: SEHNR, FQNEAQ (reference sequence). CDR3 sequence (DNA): TGTGCCAGCAGCTCTACTGAAGGCGCAGATACGCAGTATTTT. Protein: CASSSTEGADTQYF.

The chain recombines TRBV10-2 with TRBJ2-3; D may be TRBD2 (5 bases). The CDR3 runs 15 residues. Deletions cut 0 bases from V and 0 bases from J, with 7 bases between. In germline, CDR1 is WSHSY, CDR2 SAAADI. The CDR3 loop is CASSESSASTDTQYF. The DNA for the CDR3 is TGCGCCAGCAGTGAGTCTAGCGCTAGCACAGATACGCAGTATTTT.

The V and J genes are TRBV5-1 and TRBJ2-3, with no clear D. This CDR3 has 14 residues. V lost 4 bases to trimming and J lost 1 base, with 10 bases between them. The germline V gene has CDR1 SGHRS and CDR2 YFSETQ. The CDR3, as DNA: TGCGCCAGCAGCGCCACAACAGGCACAGATACGCAGTATTTT. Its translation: CASSATTGTDTQYF.

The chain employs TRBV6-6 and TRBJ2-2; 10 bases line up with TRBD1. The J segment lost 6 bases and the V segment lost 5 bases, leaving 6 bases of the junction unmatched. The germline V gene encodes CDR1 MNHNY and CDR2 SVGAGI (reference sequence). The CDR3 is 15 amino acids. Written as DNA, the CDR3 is TGTGCCAGCAGTACCGGACAGGGGGGAGCCGGGGAGCTGTTTTTT. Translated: CASSTGQGGAGELFF.

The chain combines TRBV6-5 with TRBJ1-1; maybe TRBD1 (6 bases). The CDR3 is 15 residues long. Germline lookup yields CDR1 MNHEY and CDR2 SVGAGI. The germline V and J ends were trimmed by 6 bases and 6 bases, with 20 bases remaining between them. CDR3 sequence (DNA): TGTGCCAGCAGCAAACGGGGCAGGGGTGAGTCTGAAGCTTTCTTT. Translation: CASSKRGRGESEAFF.

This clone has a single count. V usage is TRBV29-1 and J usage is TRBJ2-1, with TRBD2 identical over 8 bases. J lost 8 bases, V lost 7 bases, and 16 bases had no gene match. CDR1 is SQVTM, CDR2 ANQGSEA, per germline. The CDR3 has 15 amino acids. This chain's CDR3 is CSALSQAGAWDEQFF. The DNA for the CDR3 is TGCAGCGCCCTATCCCAAGCGGGGGCCTGGGATGAGCAGTTCTTC.

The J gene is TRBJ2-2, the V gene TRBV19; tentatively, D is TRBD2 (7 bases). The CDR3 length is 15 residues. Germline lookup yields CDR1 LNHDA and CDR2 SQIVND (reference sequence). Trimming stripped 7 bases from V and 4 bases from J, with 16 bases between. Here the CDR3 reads CASTMAGAPTGELFF. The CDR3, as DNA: TGTGCCAGTACCATGGCGGGGGCACCCACCGGGGAGCTGTTTTTT.

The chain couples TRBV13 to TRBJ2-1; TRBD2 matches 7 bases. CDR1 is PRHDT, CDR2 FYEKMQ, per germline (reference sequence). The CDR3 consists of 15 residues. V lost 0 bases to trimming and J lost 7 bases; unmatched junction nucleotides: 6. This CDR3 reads CASSLGRVSGNEQFF. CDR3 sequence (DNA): TGTGCCAGCAGCTTAGGCCGGGTTAGCGGGAATGAGCAGTTCTTC.

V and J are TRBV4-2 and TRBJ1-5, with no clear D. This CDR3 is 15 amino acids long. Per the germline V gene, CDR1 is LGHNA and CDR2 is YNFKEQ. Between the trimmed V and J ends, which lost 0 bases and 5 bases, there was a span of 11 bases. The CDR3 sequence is CASSQEMGSHQPQHF. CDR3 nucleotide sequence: TGTGCCAGCAGCCAAGAAATGGGGTCCCATCAGCCCCAGCATTTT.

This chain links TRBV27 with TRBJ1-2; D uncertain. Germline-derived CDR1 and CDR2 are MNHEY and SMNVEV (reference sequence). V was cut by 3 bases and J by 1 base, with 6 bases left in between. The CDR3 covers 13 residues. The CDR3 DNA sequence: TGTGCCAGCAGTTTTAGTCTTAACTATGGCTACACCTTC. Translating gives CASSFSLNYGYTF.

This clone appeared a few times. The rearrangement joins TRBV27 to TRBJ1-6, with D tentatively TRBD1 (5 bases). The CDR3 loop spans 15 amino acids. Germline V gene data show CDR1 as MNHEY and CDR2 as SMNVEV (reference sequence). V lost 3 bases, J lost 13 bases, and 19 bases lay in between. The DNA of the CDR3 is TGTGCCAGCAGTTTCTTCTCGGGGGGGTCCCGGCCCCTCCACTTT. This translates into CASSFFSGGSRPLHF.

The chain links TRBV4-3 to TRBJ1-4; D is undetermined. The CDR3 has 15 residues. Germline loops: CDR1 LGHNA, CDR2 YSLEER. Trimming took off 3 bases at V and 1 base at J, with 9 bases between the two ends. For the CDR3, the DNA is TGCGCCAGCAGCCACCCCGGGGAAACTAATGAAAAACTGTTTTTT. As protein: CASSHPGETNEKLFF.

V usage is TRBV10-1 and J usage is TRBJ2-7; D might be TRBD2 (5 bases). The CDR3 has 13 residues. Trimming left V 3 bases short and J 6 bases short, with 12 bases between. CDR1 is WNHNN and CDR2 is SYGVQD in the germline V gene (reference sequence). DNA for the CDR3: TGCGCCAGCAGTGAAGTACAGAGGGCCGAGCAGTACTTC. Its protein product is CASSEVQRAEQYF.

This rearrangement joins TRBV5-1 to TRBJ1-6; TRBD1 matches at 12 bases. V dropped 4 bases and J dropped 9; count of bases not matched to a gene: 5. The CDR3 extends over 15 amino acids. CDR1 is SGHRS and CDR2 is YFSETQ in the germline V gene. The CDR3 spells CASSQTGQGASPLHF. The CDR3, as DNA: TGCGCCAGCAGCCAAACGGGACAGGGGGCTTCACCCCTCCACTTT.

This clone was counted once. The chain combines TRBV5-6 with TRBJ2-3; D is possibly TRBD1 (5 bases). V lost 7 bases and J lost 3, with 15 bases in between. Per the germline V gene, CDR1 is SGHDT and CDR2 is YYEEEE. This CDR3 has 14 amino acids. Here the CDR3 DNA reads TGTGCCAGCCAAAGGGGTATGGGAACAGATACGCAGTATTTT. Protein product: CASQRGMGTDTQYF. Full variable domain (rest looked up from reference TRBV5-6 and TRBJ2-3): DAGVTQSPTHLIKTRGQQVTLRCSPKSGHDTVSWYQQALGQGPQFIFQYYEEEERQRGNFPDRFSGHQFPNYSSELNVNALLLGDSALYLCASQRGMGTDTQYFGPGTRLTVL.

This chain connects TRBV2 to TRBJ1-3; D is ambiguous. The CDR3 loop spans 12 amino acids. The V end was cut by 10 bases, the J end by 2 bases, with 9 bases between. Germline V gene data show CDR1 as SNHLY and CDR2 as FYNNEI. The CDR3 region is CATRAPGNTIYF. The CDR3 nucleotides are TGTGCCACCAGAGCACCTGGAAACACCATATATTTT.

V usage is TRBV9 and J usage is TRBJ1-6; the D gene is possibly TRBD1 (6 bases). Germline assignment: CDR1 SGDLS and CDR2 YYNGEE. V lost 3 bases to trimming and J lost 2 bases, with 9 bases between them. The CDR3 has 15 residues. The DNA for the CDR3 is TGTGCCAGCAGCGCGGGACAAGCCTATAATTCACCCCTCCACTTT. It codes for CASSAGQAYNSPLHF.

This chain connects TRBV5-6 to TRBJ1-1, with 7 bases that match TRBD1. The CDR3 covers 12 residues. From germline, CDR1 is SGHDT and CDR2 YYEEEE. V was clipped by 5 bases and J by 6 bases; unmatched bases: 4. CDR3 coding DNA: TGTGCCAGCAGATTTGGGACAGCTGAAGCTTTCTTT. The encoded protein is CASRFGTAEAFF.

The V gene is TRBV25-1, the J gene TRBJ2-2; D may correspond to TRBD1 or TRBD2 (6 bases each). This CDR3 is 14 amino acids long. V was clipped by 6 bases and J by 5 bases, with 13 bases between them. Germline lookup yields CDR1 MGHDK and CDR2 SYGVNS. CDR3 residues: CASRKGGETGELFF. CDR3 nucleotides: TGTGCCAGCAGAAAGGGGGGAGAAACCGGGGAGCTGTTTTTT.

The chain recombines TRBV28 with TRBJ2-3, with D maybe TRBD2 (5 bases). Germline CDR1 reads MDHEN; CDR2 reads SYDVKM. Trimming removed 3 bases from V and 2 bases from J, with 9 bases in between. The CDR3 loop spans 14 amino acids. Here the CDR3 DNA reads TGTGCCAGCAGTTTGACTACATTCACAGATACGCAGTATTTT. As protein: CASSLTTFTDTQYF.

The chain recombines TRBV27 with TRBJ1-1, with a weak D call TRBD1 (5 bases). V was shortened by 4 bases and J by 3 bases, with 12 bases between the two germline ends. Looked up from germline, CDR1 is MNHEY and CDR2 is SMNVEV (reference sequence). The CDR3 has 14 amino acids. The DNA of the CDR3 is TGTGCCAGCAGTTCTCAGGGAGGTCACACTGAAGCTTTCTTT. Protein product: CASSSQGGHTEAFF.